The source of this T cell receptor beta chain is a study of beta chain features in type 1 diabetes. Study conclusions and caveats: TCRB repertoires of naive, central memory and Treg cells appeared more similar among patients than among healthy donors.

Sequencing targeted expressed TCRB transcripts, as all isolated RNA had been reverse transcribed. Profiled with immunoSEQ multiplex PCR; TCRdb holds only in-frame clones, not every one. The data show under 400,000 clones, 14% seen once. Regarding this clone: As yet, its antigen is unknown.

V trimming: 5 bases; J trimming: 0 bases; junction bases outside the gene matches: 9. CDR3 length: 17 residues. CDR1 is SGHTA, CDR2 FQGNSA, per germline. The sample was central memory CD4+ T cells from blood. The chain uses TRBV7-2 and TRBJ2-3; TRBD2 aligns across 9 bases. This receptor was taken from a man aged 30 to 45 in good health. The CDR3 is CASSVAGGRHSTDTQYF. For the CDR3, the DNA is TGTGCCAGCAGCGTCGCGGGGGGGCGACATAGCACAGATACGCAGTATTTT.